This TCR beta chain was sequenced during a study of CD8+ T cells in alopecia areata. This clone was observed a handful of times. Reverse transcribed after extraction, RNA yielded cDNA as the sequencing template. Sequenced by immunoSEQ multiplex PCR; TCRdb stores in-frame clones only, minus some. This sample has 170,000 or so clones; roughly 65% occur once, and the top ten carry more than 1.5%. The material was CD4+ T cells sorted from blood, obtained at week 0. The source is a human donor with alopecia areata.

The CDR3: CATQPTGQYIRGRGYEQYF. The CDR3 nucleotides read TGTGCCACTCAGCCTACGGGACAGTATATACGCGGGCGCGGCTACGAGCAGTACTTC. The chain is built from TRBV7-3 and TRBJ2-7; 7 bases match TRBD1. Looked up from germline, CDR1 is SGHTA and CDR2 is FQGTGA. The J segment lost 3 bases and the V segment lost 10 bases, leaving 27 bases of the junction unmatched. The CDR3 is 19 residues long.